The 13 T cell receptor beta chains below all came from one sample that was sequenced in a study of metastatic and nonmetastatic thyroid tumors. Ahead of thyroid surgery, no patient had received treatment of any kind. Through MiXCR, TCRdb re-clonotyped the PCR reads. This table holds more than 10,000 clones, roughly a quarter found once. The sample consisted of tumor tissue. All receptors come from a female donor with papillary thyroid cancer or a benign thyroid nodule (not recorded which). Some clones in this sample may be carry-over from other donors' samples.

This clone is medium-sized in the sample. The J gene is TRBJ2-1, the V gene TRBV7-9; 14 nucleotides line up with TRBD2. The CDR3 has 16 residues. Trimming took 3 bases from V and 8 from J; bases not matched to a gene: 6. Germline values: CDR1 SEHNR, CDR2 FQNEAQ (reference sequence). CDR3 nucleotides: TGTGCCAGCAGCTTGACTAGCGGGAGGGCCACCGATGAGCAGTTCTTC. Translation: CASSLTSGRATDEQFF.

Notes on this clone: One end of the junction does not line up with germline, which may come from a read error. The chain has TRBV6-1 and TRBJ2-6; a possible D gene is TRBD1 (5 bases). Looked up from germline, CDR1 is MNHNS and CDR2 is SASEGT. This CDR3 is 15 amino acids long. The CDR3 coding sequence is TGTGCCAGCAGTGGAGCGAGCTCTGGGGCCAACGTCCCGACTTTC. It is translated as CASSGASSGANVPTF.

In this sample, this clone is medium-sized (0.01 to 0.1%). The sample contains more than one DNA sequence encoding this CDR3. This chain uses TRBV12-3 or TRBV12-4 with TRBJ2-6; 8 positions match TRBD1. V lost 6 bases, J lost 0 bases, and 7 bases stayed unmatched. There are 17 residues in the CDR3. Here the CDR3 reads CASRKDRAYSGANVLTF. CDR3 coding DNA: TGTGCCAGCAGAAAGGACAGGGCTTACTCTGGGGCCAACGTCCTGACTTTC.

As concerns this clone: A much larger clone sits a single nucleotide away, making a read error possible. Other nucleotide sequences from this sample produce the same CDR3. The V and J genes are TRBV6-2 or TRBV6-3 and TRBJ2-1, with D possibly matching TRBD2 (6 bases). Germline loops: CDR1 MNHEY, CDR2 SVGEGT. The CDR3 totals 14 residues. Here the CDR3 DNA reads TGTGCCAGTAGTTCCCTGGGGGGTCGGGATGAGCAGTTCTTC. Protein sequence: CASSSLGGRDEQFF.

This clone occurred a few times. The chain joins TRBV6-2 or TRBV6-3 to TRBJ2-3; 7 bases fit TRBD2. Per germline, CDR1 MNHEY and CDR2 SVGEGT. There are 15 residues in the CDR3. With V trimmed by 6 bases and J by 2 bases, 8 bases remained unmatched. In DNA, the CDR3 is TGTGCCAGCAGGGAAGCGGGGTTCCACACAGATACGCAGTATTTT. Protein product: CASREAGFHTDTQYF.

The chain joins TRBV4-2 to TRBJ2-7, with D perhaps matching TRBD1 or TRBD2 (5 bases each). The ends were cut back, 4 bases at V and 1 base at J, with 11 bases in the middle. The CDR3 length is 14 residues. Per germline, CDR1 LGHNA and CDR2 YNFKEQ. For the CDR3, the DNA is TGTGCCAGCAGCCGGGACCGATATTCCTACGAGCAGTACTTC. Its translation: CASSRDRYSYEQYF.

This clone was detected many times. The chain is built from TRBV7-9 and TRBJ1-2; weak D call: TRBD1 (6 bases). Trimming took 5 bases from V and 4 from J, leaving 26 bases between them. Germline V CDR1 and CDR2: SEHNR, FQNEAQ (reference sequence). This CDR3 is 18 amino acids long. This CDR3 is CASSMNFVTGGAGYGYTF. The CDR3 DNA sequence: TGTGCCAGCAGCATGAACTTTGTCACGGGGGGGGCTGGCTATGGCTACACCTTC.

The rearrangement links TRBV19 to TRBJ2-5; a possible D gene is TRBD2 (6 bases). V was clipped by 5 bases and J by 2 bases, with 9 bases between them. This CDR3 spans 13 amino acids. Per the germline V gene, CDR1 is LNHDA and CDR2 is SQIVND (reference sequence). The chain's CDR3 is CASSGGLQETQYF. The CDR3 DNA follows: TGTGCCAGTAGTGGGGGACTTCAAGAGACCCAGTACTTC.

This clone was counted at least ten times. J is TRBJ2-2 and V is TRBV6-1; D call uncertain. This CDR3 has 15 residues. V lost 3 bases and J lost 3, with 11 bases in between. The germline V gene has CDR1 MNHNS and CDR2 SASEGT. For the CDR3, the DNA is TGTGCCAGCAGTGAGACGGACCGTTACACCGGGGAGCTGTTTTTT. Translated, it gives CASSETDRYTGELFF.

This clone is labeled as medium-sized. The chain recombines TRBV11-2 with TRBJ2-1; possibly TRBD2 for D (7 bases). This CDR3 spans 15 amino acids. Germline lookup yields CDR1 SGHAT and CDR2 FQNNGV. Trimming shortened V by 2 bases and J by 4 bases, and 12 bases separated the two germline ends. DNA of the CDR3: TGTGCCAGCAGCTTATCCCGGGGGGCTTACAATGAGCAGTTCTTC. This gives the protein CASSLSRGAYNEQFF.

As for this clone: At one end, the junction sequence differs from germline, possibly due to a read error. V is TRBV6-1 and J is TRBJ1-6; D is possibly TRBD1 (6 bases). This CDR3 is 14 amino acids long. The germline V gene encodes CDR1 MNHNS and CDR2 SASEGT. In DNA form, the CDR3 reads TGTGCCAGCAGTCGGACAGCCTATAATTCACACCTCCACTTT. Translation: CASSRTAYNSHLHF.

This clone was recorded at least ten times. CDR3 bases: TGTGCCAGCAGTCTCGACAGACGTGGCTACACCTTC. Its translation is CASSLDRRGYTF. J is TRBJ1-2 and V is TRBV2, with a possible D match to TRBD1 (5 bases). Trimming pared 5 bases from V and 7 bases from J, leaving 11 bases between. The length of the CDR3 is 12 residues. Germline assignment: CDR1 SNHLY and CDR2 FYNNEI.

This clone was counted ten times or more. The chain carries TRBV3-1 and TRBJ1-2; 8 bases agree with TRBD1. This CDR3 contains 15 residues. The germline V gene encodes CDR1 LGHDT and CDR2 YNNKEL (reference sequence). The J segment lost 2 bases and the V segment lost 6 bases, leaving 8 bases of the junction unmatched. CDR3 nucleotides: TGTGCCAGCAGTCAGGGGGCAGCCTCAAACTATGGCTACACCTTC. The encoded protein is CASSQGAASNYGYTF.